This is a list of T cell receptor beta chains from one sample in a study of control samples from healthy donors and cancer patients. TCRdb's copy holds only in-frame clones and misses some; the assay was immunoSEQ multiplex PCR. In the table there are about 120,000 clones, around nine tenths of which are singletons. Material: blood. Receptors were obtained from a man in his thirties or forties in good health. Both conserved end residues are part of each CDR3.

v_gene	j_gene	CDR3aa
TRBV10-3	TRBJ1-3	CAISVRVGNTIYF
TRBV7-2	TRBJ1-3	CASSPQGFRNTIYF
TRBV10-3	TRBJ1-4	CAISVKNEKLFF
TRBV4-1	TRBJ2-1	CASSPPRLAGEDEQFF
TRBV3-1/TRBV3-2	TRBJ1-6	CASSQGLEPLHF
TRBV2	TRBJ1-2	CASSPPRGAYGYTF
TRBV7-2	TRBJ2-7	CASSLISSSGTYEQYF
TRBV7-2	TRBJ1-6	CASSLATGGVDSPLHF
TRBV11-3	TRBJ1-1	CASSLEGETEAFF
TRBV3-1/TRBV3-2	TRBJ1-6	CASSQPGHSNSPLHF
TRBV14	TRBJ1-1	CASSQERRQPFKGHLNAEAFF
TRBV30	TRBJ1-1	CAWTVNTEAFF
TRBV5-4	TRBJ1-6	CASSVQGIHNSPLHF
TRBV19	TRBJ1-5	CASSIHSSNQPQHF
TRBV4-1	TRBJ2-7	CASSQALGSRGYEQYF
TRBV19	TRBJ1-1	CASRTGATEAFF
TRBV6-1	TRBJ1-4	CASSEYAGATNEKLFF
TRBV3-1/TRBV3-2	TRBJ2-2	CASSPYGTSGELFF
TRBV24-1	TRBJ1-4	CATSDPGGQGREKLFF
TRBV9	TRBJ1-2	CASSSRAYGYTF
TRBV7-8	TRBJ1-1	CASLKFRDRGLTEAFF
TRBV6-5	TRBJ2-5	CASSRDSQETQYF
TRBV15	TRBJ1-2	CATSRDARRNYGYTF
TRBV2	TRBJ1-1	CASSEALRGWAF
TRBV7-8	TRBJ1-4	CASSLGPGVGLFF
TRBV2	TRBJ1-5	CASGVLQGGQPQHF
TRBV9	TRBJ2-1	CASSVGVYNEQFF
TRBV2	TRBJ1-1	CASSDREGTEAFF
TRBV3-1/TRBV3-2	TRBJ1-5	CASSQEGGRDNQPQHF
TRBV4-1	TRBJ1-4	CASSSGTAFFATNEKLFF
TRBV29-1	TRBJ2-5	CSGQGQGGETQYF
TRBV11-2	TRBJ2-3	CASSLAALSPDTQYF
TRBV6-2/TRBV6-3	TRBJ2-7	CASSYLDGVYEQYF
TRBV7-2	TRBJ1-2	CASSFPTAPYGYTF
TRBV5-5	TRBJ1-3	CASSLIQGGGNTIYF
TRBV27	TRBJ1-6	CASSVQIRSSYNSPLHF
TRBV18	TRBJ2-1	CASSPPGGTYQFF
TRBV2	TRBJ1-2	CASSDDIPANYGYTF
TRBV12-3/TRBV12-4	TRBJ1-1	CASTLGGVPEAFF
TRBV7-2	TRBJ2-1	CASRSGGNRHLF
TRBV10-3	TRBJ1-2	CAISDRDRVGYTF
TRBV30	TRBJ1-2	CAWSAQGAISGGYTF
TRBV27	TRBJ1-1	CASSTRRTDEAFF
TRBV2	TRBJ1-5	CASSGRYSTNQPQHF
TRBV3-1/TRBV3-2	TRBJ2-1	CASSQDVGGYNEQFF
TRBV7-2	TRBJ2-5	CASSGWLGPQYF
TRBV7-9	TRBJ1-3	CASSDNKGAGTIYF
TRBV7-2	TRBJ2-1	CASSPPGAGGPVEQFF
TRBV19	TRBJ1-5	CASSINSYSNQPQHF
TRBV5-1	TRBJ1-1	CASSLQGAYTEAFF
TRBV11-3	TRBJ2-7	CASSLRDRGHEQYF
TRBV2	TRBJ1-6	CASSEVGPSPLHF
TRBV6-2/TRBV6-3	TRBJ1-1	CASSLGQLRTEAFF
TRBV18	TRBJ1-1	CASSPTRQTGTEAFF
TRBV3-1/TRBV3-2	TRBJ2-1	CASSQESANEQFF
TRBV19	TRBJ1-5	CASGGNQPQHF
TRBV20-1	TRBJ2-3	CSVPTSGVWYF
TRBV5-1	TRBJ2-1	CASGGGLNEQFF
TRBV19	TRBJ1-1	CASSIGTRGKGTEAFF
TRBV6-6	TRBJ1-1	CASKKGGDTEAFF